These 15 T cell receptor beta chains came from one sample sequenced in a study of blood T cell repertoires in COVID-19. TCRdb keeps only in-frame clones here, not all; method: immunoSEQ multiplex PCR. The sample includes around 190,000 clones, less than 90% of them seen just once. Sequencing was performed on peripheral blood. The source of these receptors is a young man with acute or convalescent COVID-19.

The V gene is TRBV15, the J gene TRBJ2-7; TRBD1 agrees at 7 bases. This CDR3 contains 15 residues. Trimming at V came to 2 bases and at J to 4 bases, leaving 8 bases not matched to a gene. Germline CDR1 reads LNHNV; CDR2 reads YYDKDF (reference sequence). In DNA form, the CDR3 reads TGTGCCACCAGCAGATCCCGGGACAGAGGTTACGAGCAGTACTTC. Residues: CATSRSRDRGYEQYF.

The V gene is TRBV29-1, the J gene TRBJ2-3, with a possible D match to TRBD2 (5 bases). Germline values: CDR1 SQVTM, CDR2 ANQGSEA. The CDR3 has 16 residues. V was pared by 2 bases and J by 0 bases, with 15 bases between. CDR3 DNA: TGCAGCGTTGAATTCCGTACTAGACTAAGCACAGATACGCAGTATTTT. It is translated as CSVEFRTRLSTDTQYF.

The rearrangement joins TRBV5-5 to TRBJ2-7; 7 bases fit TRBD2. J gave up 3 bases and V 2 bases, and 2 bases lay outside the gene matches. This CDR3 comprises 13 residues. The V gene's germline CDR1 is SGHKS and CDR2 YYEKEE (reference sequence). CDR3 DNA: TGTGCCAGCAGCTTATGGGGGGGCTACGAGCAGTACTTC. This gives the protein CASSLWGGYEQYF.

The rearrangement uses TRBV5-1 and TRBJ2-3, with TRBD2 matching over 8 bases. The CDR3 totals 17 residues. Unmatched junction bases numbered 6, after V lost 0 bases and J lost 0 bases. The germline gives CDR1 SGHRS, CDR2 YFSETQ. In nucleotides, the CDR3 is TGCGCCAGCAGCTTGGGGCGGGGGGCCGATAGCACAGATACGCAGTATTTT. This sequence encodes CASSLGRGADSTDTQYF.

The chain recombines TRBV6-2 or TRBV6-3 with TRBJ2-7; 8 bases are a match to TRBD2. V shed 4 bases and J 9 bases; nucleotides not matched to a gene: 14. This CDR3 region has 15 residues. Germline-derived CDR1 and CDR2 are MNHEY and SVGEGT. The CDR3 loop reads CASSFPGLGSFAQYF. CDR3 coding DNA: TGTGCCAGCAGTTTCCCGGGACTAGGGTCTTTTGCGCAGTACTTC.

The V call is TRBV3-1 (or the pseudogene TRBV3-2), the J call TRBJ2-1; D may be TRBD2 (5 bases). The V and J ends lost 3 bases and 9 bases respectively, with 12 bases between them. Germline loops: CDR1 LGHDT, CDR2 YNNKEL (reference sequence). This CDR3 is built from 13 residues. The DNA for the CDR3 is TGTGCCAGCAGCCAGGCGATTCGGGGTGAGCAGTTCTTC. It translates to CASSQAIRGEQFF.

The genes are TRBV27 and TRBJ2-1; 7 positions match TRBD1. Germline trimming cut 3 bases from V and 8 bases from J; bases unmatched to any gene: 4. The CDR3 runs to 13 residues. Germline V gene lookup returns CDR1 MNHEY and CDR2 SMNVEV (reference sequence). The CDR3 sequence: CASSFDRADEQFF. The DNA for the CDR3 is TGTGCCAGCAGTTTTGACAGGGCCGATGAGCAGTTCTTC.

The genes are TRBV6-5 and TRBJ2-4; D is perhaps TRBD2 (5 bases). The germline V and J ends were trimmed by 6 bases and 5 bases, with 11 bases remaining between them. The CDR3 totals 13 residues. Germline loops: CDR1 MNHEY, CDR2 SVGAGI. The CDR3 DNA reads TGTGCCAGCAGCCCAGGAGGCCAAAACATTCAGTACTTC. Its translation: CASSPGGQNIQYF.

The chain uses TRBV28 and TRBJ2-1; TRBD1 aligns across 9 bases. The CDR3 is 15 amino acids. CDR1 and CDR2 (germline): MDHEN, SYDVKM. V lost 3 bases and J lost 8; bases outside the gene matches: 8. CDR3 nucleotides: TGTGCCAGCAGTTTGTTTAGGACAGGGGCGTATGAGCAGTTCTTC. This translates into CASSLFRTGAYEQFF.

The chain couples TRBV7-9 to TRBJ1-4, with TRBD1 as a possible D gene (5 bases). Germline V CDR1 and CDR2: SEHNR, FQNEAQ (reference sequence). V lost 4 bases, J lost 3 bases, and 12 bases lay in between. The CDR3 totals 15 residues. This CDR3 reads CASSYQGLANEKLFF. CDR3 coding DNA: TGTGCCAGCAGCTACCAGGGTTTGGCTAATGAAAAACTGTTTTTT.

The CDR3 DNA sequence: TGTGCCAACCTAAAAGACAGGGGGCAGAGCTACACCTTC. This codes for CANLKDRGQSYTF. This chain uses TRBV2 with TRBJ1-2, with 10 nucleotides matching TRBD1. V dropped 10 bases and J dropped 9; count of bases not matched to a gene: 11. Germline V gene lookup returns CDR1 SNHLY and CDR2 FYNNEI. This CDR3 spans 13 amino acids.

V usage is TRBV4-1 and J usage is TRBJ2-1; 8 nucleotides align to TRBD2. The CDR3 has 16 residues. Per the germline V gene, CDR1 is MGHRA and CDR2 is YSYEKL. The J segment lost 7 bases and the V segment lost 0 bases, leaving 8 bases of the junction unmatched. In DNA, the CDR3 is TGCGCCAGCAGCCAAGATCGACGCGGGAGGATAAATGAGCAGTTCTTC. Protein product: CASSQDRRGRINEQFF.

The sample holds a few counts of this clone. The V gene is TRBV18, the J gene TRBJ2-7; TRBD2 agrees at 8 bases. CDR1 is KGHSH and CDR2 is LQKENI in the germline V gene. This CDR3 has 14 residues. V lost 0 bases and J lost 5; bases outside the gene matches: 3. CDR3 sequence (DNA): TGTGCCAGCTCACCACCGGGGACTAGACACGAGCAGTACTTC. It yields the protein CASSPPGTRHEQYF.

This chain links TRBV30 with TRBJ2-7, with a tentative D call TRBD1 (5 bases). The CDR3 spans 14 residues. Germline CDR1 and CDR2: GTSNPN and SVGIG (reference sequence). The V end was cut by 4 bases, the J end by 0 bases, with 13 bases between. This CDR3 reads CAWISRGISYEQYF. CDR3 bases: TGTGCCTGGATTTCTAGGGGCATCTCCTACGAGCAGTACTTC.

The V and J genes are TRBV9 and TRBJ1-6; D uncertain. Germline loops: CDR1 SGDLS, CDR2 YYNGEE. V was trimmed by 3 bases and J by 5 bases, leaving 18 bases between them. The CDR3 runs to 17 residues. The CDR3 protein is CASSERELDGHNSPLHF. The DNA of the CDR3 is TGTGCCAGCAGCGAGAGGGAATTGGACGGACATAATTCACCCCTCCACTTT. Together with reference TRBV9 and TRBJ1-6, the CDR3 gives the full variable domain: DSGVTQTPKHLITATGQRVTLRCSPRSGDLSVYWYQQSLDQGLQFLIQYYNGEERAKGNILERFSAQQFPDLHSELNLSSLELGDSALYFCASSERELDGHNSPLHFGNGTRLTVT.